Given below is one TCR beta chain in context. This likely comes from a read error, as the CDR3 has no conserved phenylalanine or tryptophan at its end. The TCR beta CDR3 regions underwent amplification using RNA transcripts as the source. TCR CDR3 underwent first-round RT-PCR with the HTBI primer set. Each CDR3 protein is one row after TCRdb ran MiXCR on the multiplex PCR reads. This repertoire shows some 600,000 distinct CDR3 sequences, about 43% found once; its top ten account for 8% to 8.5%. The CDR3 has 14 amino acids. Trimming at V came to 7 bases and at J to 1 base, leaving 6 bases not matched to a gene. These data originate in a study of T cells in Graves' hyperthyroidism and ophthalmopathy.

The chain joins TRBV12-3 or TRBV12-4 to TRBJ1-1, with TRBD1 matching over 7 bases. Material: peripheral blood or thyroid tissue (not recorded which). The sequence was obtained from a woman between 18 and 29 years old with Graves' hyperthyroidism. CDR3 loop: CASTIGQENTEAFL. DNA of the CDR3: TGTGCCAGCACTATAGGACAGGAGAACACTGAAGCTTTCCTT.